Listed below are T cell receptor beta chains from one sample, sequenced in a study of identical twins. TCRdb redid the calling of the 5' RACE reads with MiXCR, one entry per CDR3 protein. The table has more than 650,000 distinct CDR3 sequences, around 6% seen once; the top ten hold under 2%. Sequencing was performed on naive T cells sorted from blood. These receptors came from a man between 18 and 29 years old in good health. The conserved cysteine and the conserved F or W are not part of the CDR3 here. D genes are given only for firm matches.

d_call j_call v_call cdr3_aa
NA TRBJ1-2 TRBV20-1 SAQGREGLYGYT
NA TRBJ2-1 TRBV5-1 ASSFGPGGDNEQF
NA TRBJ1-6 TRBV7-9 ASSSDMSPLH
TRBD2 TRBJ2-1 TRBV20-1 SAPPGGGYYNEQF
TRBD1 TRBJ2-1 TRBV24-1 ATSGLSTGEPYNEQF
NA TRBJ2-5 TRBV30 AWSVLLETQY
NA TRBJ2-3 TRBV24-1 ATSDPIDRSTDTQY
NA TRBJ2-2 TRBV5-5 ASSLESVGAGELF
TRBD2 TRBJ2-3 TRBV7-6 ASSLERGGLADPSTDTQY
NA TRBJ1-2 TRBV29-1 SVSEGVGGYT
NA TRBJ2-3 TRBV7-9 ASSPMLSTQY
NA TRBJ1-2 TRBV12-3/TRBV12-4 ASSLVMWAAPSNYGYT
NA TRBJ2-1 TRBV5-1 ASSMERLSSYNEQF
NA TRBJ2-3 TRBV7-6 ASSQRGSDTQY
TRBD1 TRBJ2-2 TRBV7-9 ASSPTGGATGELF
NA TRBJ2-2 TRBV3-1 ATRDSGSPGELF
NA TRBJ2-7 TRBV4-3 ASSQGLARSFSYEQY
NA TRBJ2-5 TRBV20-1 SANRDGIQETQY
NA TRBJ2-2 TRBV28 ASSLAWTHFGTGELF
NA TRBJ1-1 TRBV4-1 ASSQDLRTEAF
TRBD2 TRBJ2-2 TRBV4-2 ASSQNPGLSTGELF
NA TRBJ1-1 TRBV6-2/TRBV6-3 ASSANPLNTEAF
NA TRBJ2-5 TRBV4-3 ASSQDMETQY
TRBD1 TRBJ2-1 TRBV12-3/TRBV12-4 ASSSTLRDRGIGEQF
NA TRBJ2-2 TRBV24-1 ATSDLIEGPNTGELF
TRBD1 TRBJ1-1 TRBV20-1 SARGNRGGTEAF